The 4 T cell receptor beta chains below come from one sample, sequenced in a study of regulatory T cells in long-lasting Graves disease. Relying on iRepertoire HTBI primers and Arm-PCR of CDR3 regions, the team built TCR beta libraries. TCRdb re-derived calls from the multiplex PCR reads in MiXCR, one entry per CDR3 protein. The data show around 460,000 distinct CDR3 sequences, less than 25% seen once. Time point noted: persistent/refractory GD, antithyroid drugs over 5 years with positive TRAb. From RNA extracted from PBMCs, the TCR library was made. The input for sequencing was peripheral blood mononuclear cells (PBMCs), taken when the disease was refractory, from a patient treated with antithyroid drugs. The receptors originated from a female donor with Graves disease.

This chain uses TRBV6-1 with TRBJ2-7; 8 nucleotides agree with TRBD1. Germline CDR1 is MNHNS and CDR2 is SASEGT. Trimming took 5 bases from V and 6 from J; bases not matched to a gene: 9. The CDR3 spans 14 residues. The CDR3 DNA reads as TGTGCCAGCAGTCGCCGGACAGGGACTGGCGAGCAGTACTTC. Translating it yields CASSRRTGTGEQYF.

This rearrangement joins TRBV12-3 or TRBV12-4 to TRBJ2-3, with a weak D call TRBD1 (6 bases). Trimming left V 8 bases short and J 3 bases short, with 18 bases between. The CDR3 consists of 15 residues. CDR3 residues: CASSSFGQPTDTQYF. CDR3 DNA: TGTGCCAGCTCCTCTTTTGGACAGCCAACAGATACGCAGTATTTT.

The chain links TRBV6-1 to TRBJ1-5; 10 positions agree with TRBD1. CDR1 MNHNS and CDR2 SASEGT come from the germline V gene. The CDR3 runs 19 residues. Germline trimming cut 8 bases from V and 6 bases from J; bases unmatched to any gene: 22. CDR3 nucleotides: TGTGCCAGCCAATTCCGGGACAGGGGAATCCTGAGTGGCGGTCAGCCCCAGCATTTT. Its protein product is CASQFRDRGILSGGQPQHF.

The chain recombines TRBV28 with TRBJ2-2; D ambiguous. CDR3 length: 16 amino acids. CDR1 MDHEN and CDR2 SYDVKM come from the germline V gene. The ends were cut back, 6 bases at V and 3 bases at J, with 17 bases in the middle. The CDR3 region has the DNA TGTGCCAGCAGCCTGGACGGACCCTTCTACACCGGGGAGCTGTTTTTT. Translation gives CASSLDGPFYTGELFF.